There are a few counts of the clone carrying this TCR beta chain. Its cognate antigen is unknown. From germline, CDR1 is MNHNS and CDR2 SASEGT. This CDR3 comprises 12 residues. Trimming removed 5 bases from V and 3 bases from J, with 4 bases in between. Clones were sequenced by immunoSEQ multiplex PCR, and TCRdb holds only the in-frame ones, with some missing. The table lists over 45,000 clones, approximately 83% of them singletons. The source of the sample is a study of identifying expanded T cells in peripheral blood. Notes on the study in general: Clone count variance between roughly 2-week samples rose with total template count.

Healthy donors had no documented immune events, such as infections, while sampled. This receptor was identified in a person aged 18 to 75 in good health. The sequenced material came from blood. The chain couples TRBV6-1 to TRBJ2-2; D is unclear. CDR3 sequence reads: CASSSYTGELFF. The CDR3, as DNA: TGTGCCAGCAGTTCCTACACCGGGGAGCTGTTTTTT.